This TCR beta chain was obtained from a study of blood T cells in healthy people across ages. Per the germline V gene, CDR1 is LNHNV and CDR2 is YYDKDF (reference sequence). This CDR3 has 14 residues. Between the trimmed V and J ends, which lost 8 bases and 2 bases, there was a span of 13 bases. The second PCR ran roughly 7 to 12 cycles with a sample-barcoded 5' primer and J-beta primers. A tag from a template-switch adaptor with 12 random nucleotides marked each cDNA molecule. Each CDR3 protein is one row after TCRdb ran MiXCR on the 5' RACE reads. The sample contains 900,000 to 950,000 distinct CDR3 sequences, around 29% of which appear only once. These data also formed part of another study, on T cells of mothers and their children.

This chain uses TRBV15 with TRBJ1-5; a possible D gene is TRBD1 (6 bases). This sequence was found in a woman between 40 and 55 years old in good health. The specimen was blood. CDR3 amino acids: CATPHREGNQPQHF. The CDR3, as DNA: TGTGCCACCCCGCACAGGGAAGGCAATCAGCCCCAGCATTTT.